The TCR beta chain under discussion was sequenced for a study of T-cell memory formation after mild COVID-19. The study, taken as a whole, reports: Clones shrinking between day 15 and 85 showed a balanced CD4/CD8 split, and those that grew later tilted toward CD4+.

This clonotype was detected only a few times. The antigen is undetermined. Trimming took off 2 bases at V and 6 bases at J, with 14 bases between the two ends. CDR1 SGHAT and CDR2 FQNNGV come from the germline V gene. CDR3 size: 14 residues. TCRdb recomputed calls from the 5' RACE reads with MiXCR, one row per CDR3 protein. The sample shows hundreds of thousands of distinct CDR3 sequences, 18% of them seen only once. The sample consisted of PBMCs or a T cell subset sorted from them (not recorded which). This receptor was identified in an adult woman who had mild COVID-19 (a few samples of this study predate the infection). Cell type and time point are not known. The V call is TRBV11-2, the J call TRBJ2-7; D is undetermined. In nucleotides, the CDR3 is TGTGCCAGCAGCTTATCGGCAGTCTCCGTCGAGCAGTACTTC. Its protein is CASSLSAVSVEQYF. Variable domain in full (rest from reference TRBV11-2 and TRBJ2-7): EAGVAQSPRYKIIEKRQSVAFWCNPISGHATLYWYQQILGQGPKLLIQFQNNGVVDDSQLPKDRFSAERLKGVDSTLKIQPAKLEDSAVYLCASSLSAVSVEQYFGPGTRLTVT.